This T cell receptor beta chain is drawn from a study of cytomegalovirus exposure and HLA in healthy donors. PCR involved 60 Vbeta and 13 Jbeta primers. Profiling relied on immunoSEQ multiplex PCR, and the TCRdb table lists in-frame clones only, not all of them. Here the sample spans over 100,000 clones, almost 75% being singletons. The study's findings and limits: TCR beta V- and J-gene trimming was later associated with a missense DCLRE1C variant. Accurate prediction of HLA-A and HLA-B alleles (for most subjects) was reportedly achieved from TCR beta sequences.

As regards this clone: Its antigen is as yet unknown.

Germline values: CDR1 MNHNS, CDR2 SASEGT. J was trimmed by 4 bases and V by 5 bases; bases with no gene match: 5. The CDR3 sequence is 15 residues long. This sequence originates from a man aged 40-55 years in good health and CMV-seronegative. The rearrangement uses TRBV6-1 and TRBJ2-3, with 11 bases lining up with TRBD2. Material for sequencing was PBMCs. Here the CDR3 reads CASSSLAGVADTQYF. Written as DNA, the CDR3 is TGTGCCAGCAGTTCACTAGCGGGGGTAGCAGATACGCAGTATTTT.